This T cell receptor (beta chain) was obtained from a study of Graves' ophthalmopathy and Graves' hyperthyroidism. Overall study results and limits: The model achieved 70.59% sensitivity and 72.22% specificity for ophthalmopathy progression. Blood samples also showed most expanded thyroid clonotypes exceeding 0.001 frequency.

The length of the CDR3 is 15 residues. V trimming: 3 bases; J trimming: 4 bases; junction bases outside the gene matches: 4. Germline CDR1 reads MDHEN; CDR2 reads SYDVKM. From RNA, the CDR3 regions of TCR beta chains were amplified and sequenced. HTBI-primed RT-PCR formed the first round, and a multiplex PCR formed the second. TCRdb reprocessed the multiplex PCR reads with MiXCR, giving one entry per CDR3 protein. This repertoire shows just over 400,000 distinct CDR3 sequences, under 25% found once; its top ten account for around 3.2%. This clonotype has at least ten counts. Its target is not known. The sample comprised peripheral blood. This receptor was identified in a woman aged 18-29 years with stable Graves' hyperthyroidism. V usage is TRBV28 and J usage is TRBJ2-2; 8 nucleotides align to TRBD1. Here the CDR3 DNA reads TGTGCCAGCAGTTTGGAGGACAGGGTCACCGGGGAGCTGTTTTTT. Translation gives CASSLEDRVTGELFF.